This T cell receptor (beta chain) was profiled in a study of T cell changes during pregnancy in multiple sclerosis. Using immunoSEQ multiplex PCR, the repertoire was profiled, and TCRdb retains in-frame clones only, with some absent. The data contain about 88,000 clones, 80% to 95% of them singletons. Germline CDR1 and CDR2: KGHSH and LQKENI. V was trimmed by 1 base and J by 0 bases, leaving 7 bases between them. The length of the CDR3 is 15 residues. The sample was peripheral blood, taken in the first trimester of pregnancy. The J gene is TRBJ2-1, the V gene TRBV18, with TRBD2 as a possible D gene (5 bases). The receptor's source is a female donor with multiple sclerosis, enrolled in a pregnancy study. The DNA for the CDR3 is TGTGCCAGCTCACCACAGCGGAGCTCCTACAATGAGCAGTTCTTC. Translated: CASSPQRSSYNEQFF.